This T cell receptor (beta chain) was identified in a study of cytomegalovirus exposure and HLA in healthy donors (dated by TCRdb to 2016 to 2017). Background for the entire study: According to an earlier analysis of a few hundred of the donors, about 179 million T cells yielded roughly 100 million unique TCR beta sequences and more than 250 Gb of sequence data. An early release that covered roughly 600 HLA-typed donors contained about 300 gigabases of sequencing data and 85 million to 100 million unique TCR sequences. Among the approximately 400 genotyped donors, approximately 81% belonged to the genetic ancestry cluster associated with self-reported Caucasian donors. The aim of the study was to test whether cataloging public T cell receptors could identify signatures of past pathogen exposure. The study profiled the T cell repertoires of hundreds of subjects by immunosequencing and related them to cytomegalovirus serostatus. Besides the first cohort of roughly 660 subjects, a separate validation cohort made up of 95 to 150 different subjects was used. The study combined high-throughput TCR immunosequencing, statistical association of individual TCRs with disease status, and machine learning to predict cytomegalovirus infection status. To study patterns of TCR occurrence, a later analysis re-analyzed previously published TCR beta repertoires from 550 to 800 donors and added high-resolution HLA genotyping. In the later analysis, no new phenotypic data were used to find candidate immune exposures; instead, reliance was placed on TCR beta sequences and their occurrence across donors. An earlier analysis of 450 to 750 of the donors used high-throughput TCR beta sequencing to judge whether each TCR beta V gene segment behaved as functional or pseudogenic. Donor age, sex, ethnicity and CMV serostatus were compiled alongside the repertoire data. A later genetic analysis used genome-wide SNP genotypes for 398 of the 666 donors, treating that subset as a discovery cohort. Every repertoire in the discovery cohort had been generated on one and the same sequencing platform. Class I and class II HLA loci were covered by the typing at four-digit resolution. Typing coverage differed by locus: A, B, C, DRB1 and DQB1 were typed in roughly 620-640 donors, DQA1 in approximately 520, DPA1 in 600 to 610, and DPB1 in just under 490. Roughly 5 DR-DQ haplotypes were handled as single units for association and clustering, since linkage in the cohort was strong. Among some 410 genotyped donors of the cohort, an average of 235,054 unique TCR beta nucleotide sequences were sequenced per donor, around 20% of them non-productive. Findings and caveats that apply to the study as a whole: Compared with the approximately 710-donor mean, donors in an Asian-associated ancestry cluster had fewer N-insertions in productive TCRs, according to a later genetic analysis. Correlated functional status among segregating V segments might be attributable to linkage disequilibrium, but an unknown experimental factor could not be ruled out. In an earlier analysis of fewer than 700 of the donors, most TCR beta V segments appeared in productive rearrangements about 90% or about 30% of the time, broadly matching IMGT annotations. In a later analysis, HLA-associated TCR beta chains showed more clonal expansion and lower generation probabilities than non-associated chains that were equally common. A later analysis found that TCR association rates varied across HLA loci, with DRB1 alleles showing the most associated TCRs and HLA-C alleles the fewest. Roughly uniform sequencing depth across donors was assumed in presence/absence analyses, although this assumption may not hold. The classifier was reported to diagnose cytomegalovirus status with high specificity and sensitivity in both the original cohort and the validation cohort. A total of 150 or so TCR beta chains were listed by the study as associated with cytomegalovirus. A cluster of highly shared sequence variants was judged likely to represent a technical artifact of the sequencing pipeline. The cohort was sequenced for TCR beta chains only, and without alpha or paired-chain data the features that could be detected were limited. Because counts were too low, roughly 18 rarely observed V segments, including chromosome 9 orphons, were left out of the earlier analysis of 500 to 750 of the donors. A further reported finding was that TCR beta sequences accurately predicted the HLA-A and HLA-B alleles for most subjects in the first cohort. Most TCR sequences were observed very rarely across donors, whereas some public TCRs were present in many individuals. When HLA alleles, especially DR and DQ, strongly co-occurred, attributing TCR associations to individual alleles was difficult. Most CMV-associated TCR beta chains appeared to be HLA-restricted in a later analysis, and the HLA associations seemed to be driven largely by CMV exposure. Some IMGT-functional V segments, including TRBV6-2 and TRBV6-3, could not be distinguished by the 87-base-pair reads and were therefore excluded. The only immune exposure information available for the cohort was CMV serostatus. A few of the identified cytomegalovirus-associated TCR beta chains were confirmed in vitro to be specific for cytomegalovirus antigens. Because some donors lacked HLA typing at each locus, the association tests relied only on the typed subset. Specific HLA alleles were associated with about 17,000 TCR beta sequences at a false discovery rate of 0.05 in a later analysis. According to a later analysis, parvovirus B19, influenza, CMV and Epstein-Barr virus appeared linked to several top co-occurrence clusters. The authors suggested that the approach could potentially be extended to other disease states and immunological phenotypes. An association between a missense DCLRE1C variant and V-gene and J-gene trimming of TCR beta chains was found in a later genetic analysis and replicated in an independent cohort.

The cohort comprised some 730 healthy bone marrow donors. All cohort members were sampled while nominally healthy, although unrecorded immune exposures were likely present. The donor tested CMV seropositive, placing the donor among the 289 seropositive members of the cohort. A peripheral blood sample was provided by each donor, and peripheral blood mononuclear cells were used for TCR beta sequencing. Genomic DNA was extracted from the blood cell samples with the Qiagen DNeasy Blood Extraction Kit. Sequences MNHEY (CDR1) and SMNVEV (CDR2) are obtained from the germline V gene (reference sequence). The CDR3 contains 13 residues, cysteine and phenylalanine counted. The DNA shown is the 39-base CDR3, in frame from base 1. V loses 3 bases, J loses 3 bases, and the germline ends lie 9 bases apart. Library preparation used the immunoSEQ multiplex PCR assay. The multiplex PCR relied on a mix of 60 forward primers for TCR Vbeta segments and 13 reverse primers for TCR Jbeta segments. Amplification of the CDR3 region of rearranged TCR beta genes was performed with a multiplex PCR assay on genomic DNA. The amplified TCR beta libraries were sequenced on the Illumina HiSeq System as 87-base-pair reads. The original methods were these. A later analysis tallied around 87 million unique TCR beta chains across the 666 repertoires, and about 10 million of those chains were shared by two or more donors. Raw reads were error-corrected and collapsed into unique sequences with a nearest-neighbor algorithm that merged closely related sequences to remove PCR and sequencing errors. V, D and J gene segments were assigned by aligning CDR3 sequences to IMGT reference sequences. For a sequence to be retained, a match of at least six nucleotides was required to both a V gene segment and a J gene segment. A rearrangement counted as productive if the CDR3 had no stop codons and remained in frame with V and J, and every other rearrangement counted as non-productive. CDR3 was defined according to IMGT convention as the region running from the second conserved V-encoded cysteine to the conserved J-encoded phenylalanine. In an earlier analysis of roughly 610 of the donors, sequences lacking an unambiguous match to a single V gene segment were excluded. An earlier analysis of about 600 of the donors called V segments functional above 56.7% productive rearrangements and segregating when the between-donor standard deviation exceeded 5%. A statistical classification framework was developed to diagnose cytomegalovirus status using the catalog of TCR beta chain sequences. A later analysis assigned V and J genes by comparing TCR nucleotide sequences with IMGT/GENE-DB human TR gene sequences. Using the TCRdist pipeline, a later analysis assigned CDR3 sequences along with most-parsimonious VDJ recombination scenarios. In a later analysis, each TCR beta chain was defined by its CDR3 amino acid sequence together with its V-gene family, and reads without a unique V-gene family were excluded. As a way to deal with suspected cross-contamination and a sequencing artifact, a later analysis dropped nearly 600 nucleotide sequences that were highly shared and had low generation probability. For each public chain, a later analysis derived a clonal expansion index from normalized ranks of inferred template counts within each repertoire. Generation probabilities in a later analysis came from a VDJ recombination model fitted to out-of-frame rearrangements, and those results were checked against IGoR. In a later analysis, TCR-TCR, TCR-HLA and TCR-CMV co-occurrence was scored with hypergeometric tests, and a repertoire-size bias correction was applied to TCR pairs. To estimate false discovery rates, a later analysis permuted the HLA or CMV assignments 20 times. In a later analysis, co-occurring TCRs were grouped using DBSCAN, and TCRdist sequence similarity was added for clustering within HLA-allele-positive subsets. Co-occurrence clustering excluded repertoires with fewer than 30,000 or more than 120,000 public chains, plus five with anomalous nucleotide sharing. In its TCRdb copy, this immuneACCESS table keeps in-frame sequences only and misses some clones. Where compared with another copy, unresolved V genes explain less than half of these, and the others have no known cause. V and J calls and clone size come straight from that table; D and trimming were deduced from the DNA. The sample includes 110,000 to 150,000 clones, with roughly 80% observed a single time. The ten largest account for 4% to 4.5% of the sample.

About this clone itself: No antigen is known for it. Within one base of it there is no much larger clone, and no base qualities were kept.

The origin of this receptor is a woman aged 40 to 55 in good health and CMV-seropositive. The chain joins TRBV27 to TRBJ2-7; no D gene call is confident. The sample was PBMCs. The CDR3 region reads CASSFKQDYEQYF. The DNA sequence is TGTGCCAGCAGTTTCAAGCAGGACTACGAGCAGTACTTC.